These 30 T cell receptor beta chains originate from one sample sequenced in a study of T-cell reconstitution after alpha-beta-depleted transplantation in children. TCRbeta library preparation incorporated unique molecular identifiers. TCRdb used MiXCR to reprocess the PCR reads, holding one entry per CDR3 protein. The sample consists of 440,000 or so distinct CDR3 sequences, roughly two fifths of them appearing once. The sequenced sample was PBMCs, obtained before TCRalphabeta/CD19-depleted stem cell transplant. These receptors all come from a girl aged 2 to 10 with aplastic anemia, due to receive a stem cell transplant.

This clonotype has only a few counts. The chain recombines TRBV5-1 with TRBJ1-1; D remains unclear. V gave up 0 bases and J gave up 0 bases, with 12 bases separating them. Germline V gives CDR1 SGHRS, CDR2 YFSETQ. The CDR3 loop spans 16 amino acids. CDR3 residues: CASSLDATPMNTEAFF. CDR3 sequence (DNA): TGCGCCAGCAGCTTGGATGCGACTCCGATGAACACTGAAGCTTTCTTT.

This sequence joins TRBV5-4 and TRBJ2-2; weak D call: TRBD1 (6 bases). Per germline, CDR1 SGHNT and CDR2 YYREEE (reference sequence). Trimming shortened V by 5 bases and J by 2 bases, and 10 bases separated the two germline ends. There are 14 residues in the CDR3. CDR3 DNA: TGTGCCAGCAGTCCGGACAGCAACACCGGGGAGCTGTTTTTT. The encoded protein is CASSPDSNTGELFF. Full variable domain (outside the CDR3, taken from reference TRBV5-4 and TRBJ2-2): ETGVTQSPTHLIKTRGQQVTLRCSSQSGHNTVSWYQQALGQGPQFIFQYYREEENGRGNFPPRFSGLQFPNYSSELNVNALELDDSALYLCASSPDSNTGELFFGEGSRLTVL.

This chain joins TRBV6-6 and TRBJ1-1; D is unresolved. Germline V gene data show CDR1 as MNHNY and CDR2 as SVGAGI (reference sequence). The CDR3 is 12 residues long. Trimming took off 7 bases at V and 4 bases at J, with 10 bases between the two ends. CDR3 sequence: CASMLGCTEAFF. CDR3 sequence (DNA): TGTGCCAGCATGCTTGGCTGCACTGAAGCTTTCTTT.

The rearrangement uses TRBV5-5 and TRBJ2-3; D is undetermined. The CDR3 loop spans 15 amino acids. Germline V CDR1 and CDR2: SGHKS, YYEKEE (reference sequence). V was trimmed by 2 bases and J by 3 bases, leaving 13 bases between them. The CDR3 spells CASSFIGRPTDTQYF. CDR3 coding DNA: TGTGCCAGCAGCTTTATTGGGCGGCCTACAGATACGCAGTATTTT. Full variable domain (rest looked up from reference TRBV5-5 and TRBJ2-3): DAGVTQSPTHLIKTRGQQVTLRCSPISGHKSVSWYQQVLGQGPQFIFQYYEKEERGRGNFPDRFSARQFPNYSSELNVNALLLGDSALYLCASSFIGRPTDTQYFGPGTRLTVL.

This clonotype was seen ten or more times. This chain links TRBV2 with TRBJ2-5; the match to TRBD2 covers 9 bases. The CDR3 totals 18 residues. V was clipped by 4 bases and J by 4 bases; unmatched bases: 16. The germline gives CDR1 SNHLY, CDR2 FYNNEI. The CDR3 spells CASSAPAGGPGRAETQYF. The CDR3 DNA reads TGTGCCAGCAGTGCCCCAGCGGGAGGTCCTGGCCGCGCAGAGACCCAGTACTTC.

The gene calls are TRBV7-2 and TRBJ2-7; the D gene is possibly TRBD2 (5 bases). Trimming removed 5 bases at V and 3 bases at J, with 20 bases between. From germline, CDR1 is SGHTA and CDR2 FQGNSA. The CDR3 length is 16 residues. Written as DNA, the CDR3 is TGTGCCAGCAGCCCCGGAGTCGGGGTTCGAGGCTACGAGCAGTACTTC. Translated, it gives CASSPGVGVRGYEQYF. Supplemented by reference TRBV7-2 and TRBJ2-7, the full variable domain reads GAGVSQSPSNKVTEKGKDVELRCDPISGHTALYWYRQSLGQGLEFLIYFQGNSAPDKSGLPSDRFSAERTGGSVSTLTIQRTQQEDSAVYLCASSPGVGVRGYEQYFGPGTRLTVT.

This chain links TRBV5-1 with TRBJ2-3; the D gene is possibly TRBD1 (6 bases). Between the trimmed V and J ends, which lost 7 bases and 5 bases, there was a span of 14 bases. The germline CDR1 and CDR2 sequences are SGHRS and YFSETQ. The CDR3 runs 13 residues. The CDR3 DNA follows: TGCGCCAGCTTCTCAGGGGCGGGAGATACGCAGTATTTT. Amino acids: CASFSGAGDTQYF. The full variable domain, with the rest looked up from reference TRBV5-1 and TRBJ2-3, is KAGVTQTPRYLIKTRGQQVTLSCSPISGHRSVSWYQQTPGQGLQFLFEYFSETQRNKGNFPGRFSGRQFSNSRSEMNVSTLELGDSALYLCASFSGAGDTQYFGPGTRLTVL.

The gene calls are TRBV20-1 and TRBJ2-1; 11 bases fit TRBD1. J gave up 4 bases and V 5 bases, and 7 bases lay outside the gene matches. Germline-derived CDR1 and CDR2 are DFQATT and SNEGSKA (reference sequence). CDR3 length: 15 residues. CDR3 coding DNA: TGCAGTGCTTATAAAGGACAGGGGGCTTACAATGAGCAGTTCTTC. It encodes CSAYKGQGAYNEQFF.

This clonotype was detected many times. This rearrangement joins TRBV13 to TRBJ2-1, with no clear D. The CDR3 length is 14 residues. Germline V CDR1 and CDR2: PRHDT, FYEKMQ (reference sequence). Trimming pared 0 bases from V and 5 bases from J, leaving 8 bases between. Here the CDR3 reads CASSLGLRHNEQFF. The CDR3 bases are TGTGCCAGCAGCTTAGGCCTCAGGCACAATGAGCAGTTCTTC.

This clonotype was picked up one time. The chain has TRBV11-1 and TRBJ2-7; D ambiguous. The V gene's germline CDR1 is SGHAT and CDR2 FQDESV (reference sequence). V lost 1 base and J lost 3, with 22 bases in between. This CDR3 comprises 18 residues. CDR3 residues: CASSLVGGSEPSGYEQYF. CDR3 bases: TGTGCCAGCAGCTTAGTTGGCGGATCTGAACCCTCAGGCTACGAGCAGTACTTC.

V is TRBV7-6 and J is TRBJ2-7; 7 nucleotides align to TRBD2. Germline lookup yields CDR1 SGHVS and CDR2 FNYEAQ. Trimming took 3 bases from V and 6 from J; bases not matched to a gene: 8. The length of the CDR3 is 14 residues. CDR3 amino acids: CASSFRGRASEQYF. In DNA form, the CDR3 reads TGTGCCAGCAGCTTTCGAGGGAGGGCCAGCGAGCAGTACTTC.

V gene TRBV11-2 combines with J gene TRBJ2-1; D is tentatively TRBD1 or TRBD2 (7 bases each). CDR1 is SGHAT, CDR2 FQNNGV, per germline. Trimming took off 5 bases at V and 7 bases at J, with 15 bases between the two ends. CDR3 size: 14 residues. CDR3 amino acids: CASSLTSRGNEQFF. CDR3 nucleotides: TGTGCCAGCAGCCTGACTAGCAGGGGGAATGAGCAGTTCTTC.

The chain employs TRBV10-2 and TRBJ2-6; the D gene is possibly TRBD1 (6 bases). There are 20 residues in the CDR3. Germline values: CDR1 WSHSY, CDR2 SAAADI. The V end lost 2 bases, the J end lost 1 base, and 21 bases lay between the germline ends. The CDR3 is CASSERSPGTRASGANVLTF. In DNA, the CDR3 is TGCGCCAGCAGTGAGCGATCCCCCGGGACAAGGGCTTCTGGGGCCAACGTCCTGACTTTC.

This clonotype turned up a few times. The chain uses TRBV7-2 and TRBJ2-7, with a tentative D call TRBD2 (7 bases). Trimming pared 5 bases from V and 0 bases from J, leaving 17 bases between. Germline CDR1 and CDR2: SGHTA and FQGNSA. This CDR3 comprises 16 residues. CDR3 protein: CASSPRAGASSYEQYF. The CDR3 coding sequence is TGTGCCAGCAGCCCCCGTGCGGGGGCTAGCTCCTACGAGCAGTACTTC.

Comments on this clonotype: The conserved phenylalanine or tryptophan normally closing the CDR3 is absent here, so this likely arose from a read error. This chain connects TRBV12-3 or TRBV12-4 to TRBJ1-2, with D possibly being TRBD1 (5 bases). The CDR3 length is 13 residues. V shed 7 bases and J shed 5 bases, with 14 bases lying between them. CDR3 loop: CASNSGCEYGYTS. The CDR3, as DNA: TGTGCCAGCAACTCAGGGTGCGAGTATGGCTACACCTCC.

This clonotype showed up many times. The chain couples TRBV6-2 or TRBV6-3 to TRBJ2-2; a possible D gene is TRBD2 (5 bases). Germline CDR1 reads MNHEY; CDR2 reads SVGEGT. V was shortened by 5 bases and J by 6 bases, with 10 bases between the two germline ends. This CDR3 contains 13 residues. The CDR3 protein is CASSPGLAGELFF. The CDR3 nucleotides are TGTGCCAGCAGTCCCGGACTGGCCGGGGAGCTGTTTTTT.

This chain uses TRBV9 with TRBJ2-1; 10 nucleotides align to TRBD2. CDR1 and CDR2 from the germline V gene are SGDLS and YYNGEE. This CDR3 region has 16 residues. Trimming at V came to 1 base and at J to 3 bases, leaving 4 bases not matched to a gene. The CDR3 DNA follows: TGTGCCAGCAGCGTAACTAGCGGGATTGACTACAATGAGCAGTTCTTC. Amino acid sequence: CASSVTSGIDYNEQFF.

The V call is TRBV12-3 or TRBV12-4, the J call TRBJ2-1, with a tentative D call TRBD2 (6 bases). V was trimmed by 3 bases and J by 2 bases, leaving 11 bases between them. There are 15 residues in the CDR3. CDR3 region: CASSFSGDTYNEQFF. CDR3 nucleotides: TGTGCCAGCAGTTTTAGCGGAGATACCTACAATGAGCAGTTCTTC.

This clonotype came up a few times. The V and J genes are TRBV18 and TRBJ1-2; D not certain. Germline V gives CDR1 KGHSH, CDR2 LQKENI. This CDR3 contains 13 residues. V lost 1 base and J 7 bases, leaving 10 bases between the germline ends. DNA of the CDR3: TGTGCCAGCTCACCACGGCAGGAAAGTGGCTACACCTTC. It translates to CASSPRQESGYTF.

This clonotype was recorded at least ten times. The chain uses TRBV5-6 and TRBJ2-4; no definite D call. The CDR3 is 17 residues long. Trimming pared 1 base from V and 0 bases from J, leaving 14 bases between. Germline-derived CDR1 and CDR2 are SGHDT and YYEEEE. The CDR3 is CASSLSLGSLAKNIQYF. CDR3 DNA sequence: TGTGCCAGCAGCTTGAGTCTCGGTTCACTAGCCAAAAACATTCAGTACTTC.

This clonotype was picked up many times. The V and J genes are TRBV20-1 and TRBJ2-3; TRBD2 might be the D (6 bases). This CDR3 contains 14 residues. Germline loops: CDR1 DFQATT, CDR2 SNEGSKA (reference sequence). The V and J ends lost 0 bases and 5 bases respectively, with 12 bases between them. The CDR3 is CSARDRGFLDTQYF. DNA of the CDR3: TGCAGTGCTAGAGATCGGGGGTTTCTAGATACGCAGTATTTT.

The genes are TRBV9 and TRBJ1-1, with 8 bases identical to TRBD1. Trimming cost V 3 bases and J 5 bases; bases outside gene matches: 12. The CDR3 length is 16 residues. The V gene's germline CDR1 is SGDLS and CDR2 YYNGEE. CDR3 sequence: CASSAWTGRAGTEAFF. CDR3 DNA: TGTGCCAGCAGCGCGTGGACAGGGCGCGCGGGTACTGAAGCTTTCTTT.

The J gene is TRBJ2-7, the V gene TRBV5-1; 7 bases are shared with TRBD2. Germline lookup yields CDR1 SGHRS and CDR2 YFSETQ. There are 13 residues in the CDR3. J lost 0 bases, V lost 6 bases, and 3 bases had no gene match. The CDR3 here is CASTSGASYEQYF. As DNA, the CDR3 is TGCGCCAGCACTAGCGGCGCCTCCTACGAGCAGTACTTC. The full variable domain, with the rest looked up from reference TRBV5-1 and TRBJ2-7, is KAGVTQTPRYLIKTRGQQVTLSCSPISGHRSVSWYQQTPGQGLQFLFEYFSETQRNKGNFPGRFSGRQFSNSRSEMNVSTLELGDSALYLCASTSGASYEQYFGPGTRLTVT.

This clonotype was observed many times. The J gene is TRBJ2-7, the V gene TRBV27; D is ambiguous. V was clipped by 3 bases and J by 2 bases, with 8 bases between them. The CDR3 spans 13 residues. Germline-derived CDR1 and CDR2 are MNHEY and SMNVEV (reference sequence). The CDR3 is CASSFRPTYEQYF. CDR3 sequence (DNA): TGTGCCAGCAGTTTCCGCCCAACCTACGAGCAGTACTTC.

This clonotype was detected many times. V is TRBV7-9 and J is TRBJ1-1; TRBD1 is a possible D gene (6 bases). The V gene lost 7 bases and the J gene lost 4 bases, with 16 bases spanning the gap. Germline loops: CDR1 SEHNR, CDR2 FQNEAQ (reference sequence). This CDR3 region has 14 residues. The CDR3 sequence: CASKVETGATEAFF. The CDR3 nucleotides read TGTGCCAGCAAAGTGGAGACAGGCGCCACTGAAGCTTTCTTT. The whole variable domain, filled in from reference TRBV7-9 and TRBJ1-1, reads DTGVSQNPRHKITKRGQNVTFRCDPISEHNRLYWYRQTLGQGPEFLTYFQNEAQLEKSRLLSDRFSAERPKGSFSTLEIQRTEQGDSAMYLCASKVETGATEAFFGQGTRLTVV.

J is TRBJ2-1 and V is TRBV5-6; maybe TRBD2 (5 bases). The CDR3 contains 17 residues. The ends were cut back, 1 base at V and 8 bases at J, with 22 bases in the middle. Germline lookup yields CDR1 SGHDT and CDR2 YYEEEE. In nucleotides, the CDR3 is TGTGCCAGCAGCTTGCGACTAACTTCCCTTAACGGAGATGAGCAGTTCTTC. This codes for CASSLRLTSLNGDEQFF.

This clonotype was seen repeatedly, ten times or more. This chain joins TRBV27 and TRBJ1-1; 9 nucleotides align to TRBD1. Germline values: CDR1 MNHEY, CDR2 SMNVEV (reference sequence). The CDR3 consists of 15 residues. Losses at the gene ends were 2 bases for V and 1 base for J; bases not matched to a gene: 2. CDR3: CASSLRGQGNTEAFF. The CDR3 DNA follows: TGTGCCAGCAGTTTACGGGGACAGGGGAACACTGAAGCTTTCTTT.

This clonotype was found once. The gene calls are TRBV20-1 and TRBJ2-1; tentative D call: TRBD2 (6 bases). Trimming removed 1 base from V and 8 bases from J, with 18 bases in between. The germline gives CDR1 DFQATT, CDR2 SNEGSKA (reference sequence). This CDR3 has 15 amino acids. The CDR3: CSARAGDFLAHEQFF. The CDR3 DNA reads TGCAGTGCTAGAGCGGGGGACTTCCTCGCCCATGAGCAGTTCTTC.

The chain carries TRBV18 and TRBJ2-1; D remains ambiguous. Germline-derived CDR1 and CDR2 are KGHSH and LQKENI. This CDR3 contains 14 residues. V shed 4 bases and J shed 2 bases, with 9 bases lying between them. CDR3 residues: CASSRDAAYNEQFF. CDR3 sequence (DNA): TGTGCCAGCTCACGAGACGCAGCCTACAATGAGCAGTTCTTC.

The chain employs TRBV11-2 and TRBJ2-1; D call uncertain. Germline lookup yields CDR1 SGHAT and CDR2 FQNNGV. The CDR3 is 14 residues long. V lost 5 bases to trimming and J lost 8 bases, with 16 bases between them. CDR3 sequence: CASSLISSQDEQFF. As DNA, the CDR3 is TGTGCCAGCAGCCTCATCTCCAGCCAGGATGAGCAGTTCTTC.